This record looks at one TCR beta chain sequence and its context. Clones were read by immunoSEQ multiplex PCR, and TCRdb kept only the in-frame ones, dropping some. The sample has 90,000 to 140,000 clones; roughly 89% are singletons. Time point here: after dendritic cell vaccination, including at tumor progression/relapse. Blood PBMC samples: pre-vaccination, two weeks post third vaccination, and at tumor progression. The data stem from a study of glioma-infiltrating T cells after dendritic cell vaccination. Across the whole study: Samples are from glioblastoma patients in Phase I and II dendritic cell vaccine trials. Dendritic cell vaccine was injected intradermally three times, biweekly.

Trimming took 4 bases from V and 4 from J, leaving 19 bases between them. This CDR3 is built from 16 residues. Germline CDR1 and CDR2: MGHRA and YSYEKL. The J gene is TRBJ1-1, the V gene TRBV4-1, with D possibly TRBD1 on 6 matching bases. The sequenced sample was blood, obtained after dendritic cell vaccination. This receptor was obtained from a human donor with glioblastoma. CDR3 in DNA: TGCGCCAGCAGCCGCAATACGATACAGGGTGGCACTGAAGCTTTCTTT. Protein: CASSRNTIQGGTEAFF.